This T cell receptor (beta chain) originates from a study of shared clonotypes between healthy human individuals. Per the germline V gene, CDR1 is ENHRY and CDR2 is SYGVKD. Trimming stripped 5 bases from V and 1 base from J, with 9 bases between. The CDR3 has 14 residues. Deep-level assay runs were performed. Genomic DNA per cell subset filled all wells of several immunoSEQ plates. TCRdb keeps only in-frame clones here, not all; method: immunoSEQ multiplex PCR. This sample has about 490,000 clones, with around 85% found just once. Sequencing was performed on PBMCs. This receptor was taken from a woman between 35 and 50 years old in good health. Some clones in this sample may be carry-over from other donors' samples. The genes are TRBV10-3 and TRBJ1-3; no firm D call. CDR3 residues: CAISRTVSGNTIYF. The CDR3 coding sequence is TGTGCCATCAGTCGGACGGTATCTGGAAACACCATATATTTT.